The entry below describes one T cell receptor (beta chain). The data belong to a study of shared clonotypes between healthy human individuals. From germline, CDR1 is KGHSH and CDR2 LQKENI. There are 15 residues in the CDR3. V gave up 1 base and J gave up 0 bases, with 10 bases separating them. As defined, naive CD8 cells were CD45RO-negative and positively selected for CCR7, with terminally differentiated effector memory CD45RA+ cells excluded. Libraries were prepared by immunoSEQ multiplex PCR; TCRdb keeps only in-frame clonotypes and omits some of them. This sample has around 2,100,000 clones; 85% to 95% occur once, and the top ten carry approximately 1%.

Sequences were obtained from naive CD8+ T cells sorted from blood. J is TRBJ2-7 and V is TRBV18; D is perhaps TRBD1 or TRBD2 (5 bases each). The TCR sequence derives from a man between 18 and 35 years old in good health. For the CDR3, the DNA is TGTGCCAGCTCACCACTAACTGGGGGCTCCTACGAGCAGTACTTC. Translation: CASSPLTGGSYEQYF.